This T cell receptor (beta chain) was profiled in a study of blood T cells in healthy people across ages. Germline V gives CDR1 MNHEY, CDR2 SVGAGI. V shed 5 bases and J 9 bases; nucleotides not matched to a gene: 9. CDR3 length: 15 residues. With a J-beta primer mix and a sample-barcoded 5' primer, a second PCR ran about 6 to 11 cycles. A single record per CDR3 protein comes from TCRdb applying MiXCR to the 5' RACE reads. This sample carries 500,000 to 600,000 distinct CDR3 sequences, 25% to 30% of them seen once, and the ten largest clones take under 20%. The table lists this clonotype with a few counts.

The chain employs TRBV6-5 and TRBJ1-6; the match to TRBD1 covers 8 bases. The sequence came from a woman between 65 and 79 years old in good health. Sequenced input: blood. The CDR3 sequence: CASSQNDRGLSPLHF. The CDR3 DNA is TGTGCCAGCAGTCAAAACGACAGGGGACTTTCACCCCTCCACTTT.